Below are 14 T cell receptor beta chains sequenced from a single sample in a study of T cell changes during pregnancy in multiple sclerosis. TCRdb keeps only in-frame clones here, not all; method: immunoSEQ multiplex PCR. The sample includes some 93,000 clones, 90% to 95% of them seen just once. The sequencing here drew on peripheral blood, taken after pregnancy. The source of these receptors is a female donor in good health, enrolled as a control in a pregnancy study.

This chain links TRBV7-3 with TRBJ2-3; 11 nucleotides agree with TRBD2. The CDR3 extends over 18 amino acids. CDR1 is SGHTA, CDR2 FQGTGA, per germline. V lost 1 base and J lost 0; bases outside the gene matches: 6. The CDR3 here is CASSLRASGGTSTDTQYF. The CDR3, as DNA: TGTGCCAGCAGCTTAAGGGCTAGCGGGGGGACTAGCACAGATACGCAGTATTTT.

This clone was counted once. The V and J genes are TRBV10-3 and TRBJ2-7; 8 positions match TRBD1. In germline, CDR1 is ENHRY, CDR2 SYGVKD. This CDR3 contains 13 residues. V shed 6 bases, J shed 1 base, and the junction held 2 bases outside the gene matches. The CDR3 region is CAIRDRGSYEQYF. The CDR3 region has the DNA TGTGCCATCAGAGACAGGGGATCCTACGAGCAGTACTTC.

This clone was recorded only once. This chain links TRBV29-1 with TRBJ2-3, with 12 bases lining up with TRBD2. Germline V gene data show CDR1 as SQVTM and CDR2 as ANQGSEA. CDR3 length: 14 residues. V gave up 6 bases and J gave up 5 bases; unmatched junction bases: 6. The CDR3 region is CSVSTSGGRDTQYF. The CDR3, as DNA: TGCAGCGTCTCGACTAGCGGGGGAAGAGATACGCAGTATTTT.

The chain uses TRBV4-1 and TRBJ1-5, with D hard to call. The CDR3 is 14 residues long. Germline assignment: CDR1 MGHRA and CDR2 YSYEKL. Trimming stripped 4 bases from V and 7 bases from J, with 14 bases between. CDR3 bases: TGCGCCAGCAGCCCCGGGCCTACGGGGCAGCCCCAGCATTTT. The encoded protein is CASSPGPTGQPQHF.

The rearrangement joins TRBV6-5 to TRBJ2-7, with 10 bases that match TRBD1. The germline V gene encodes CDR1 MNHEY and CDR2 SVGAGI. CDR3 length: 14 amino acids. Trimming cost V 5 bases and J 6 bases; bases outside gene matches: 7. DNA of the CDR3: TGTGCCAGCAGTAGGGGACAGGGGAGGGCCGAGCAGTACTTC. Amino acids: CASSRGQGRAEQYF.

This clone appeared once. The genes are TRBV7-2 and TRBJ2-5; the D is unclear. The V gene lost 3 bases and the J gene lost 4 bases, with 12 bases spanning the gap. The CDR3 runs to 14 residues. CDR1 is SGHTA and CDR2 is FQGNSA in the germline V gene. Here the CDR3 reads CASSFGSPPETQYF. CDR3 DNA: TGTGCCAGCAGCTTTGGCTCACCCCCAGAGACCCAGTACTTC. The variable domain in full, completed from reference TRBV7-2 and TRBJ2-5, reads GAGVSQSPSNKVTEKGKDVELRCDPISGHTALYWYRQSLGQGLEFLIYFQGNSAPDKSGLPSDRFSAERTGGSVSTLTIQRTQQEDSAVYLCASSFGSPPETQYFGPGTRLLVL.

This sequence joins TRBV6-1 and TRBJ2-3; D perhaps matches TRBD2 (6 bases). The V end was cut by 11 bases, the J end by 0 bases, with 18 bases between. The CDR3 is made up of 15 amino acids. CDR1 is MNHNS and CDR2 is SASEGT in the germline V gene. CDR3 amino acids: CAGRDSPRSTDTQYF. CDR3 nucleotide sequence: TGTGCCGGACGGGACTCACCGCGTAGCACAGATACGCAGTATTTT.

The J gene is TRBJ1-3, the V gene TRBV4-3; tentative D call: TRBD1 (5 bases). Germline assignment: CDR1 LGHNA and CDR2 YSLEER. Between the trimmed V and J ends, which lost 3 bases and 2 bases, there was a span of 11 bases. The CDR3 extends over 15 amino acids. The chain's CDR3 is CASSQGGGTGNTIYF. DNA for the CDR3: TGCGCCAGCAGCCAGGGGGGTGGGACTGGAAACACCATATATTTT.

This clone was detected only once. V and J are TRBV29-1 and TRBJ2-2; 8 positions match TRBD1. Losses at the gene ends were 5 bases for V and 3 bases for J; bases not matched to a gene: 8. Germline V lookup: CDR1 SQVTM, CDR2 ANQGSEA. The CDR3 sequence is 15 residues long. The CDR3 here is CSVWGRGLDTGELFF. DNA for the CDR3: TGCAGCGTTTGGGGCAGGGGGCTTGACACCGGGGAGCTGTTTTTT.

In nucleotides, the CDR3 is TGTGCCAGCTCACCACAGTCGGGGACCCAGTACTTC. Translated: CASSPQSGTQYF. This chain joins TRBV18 and TRBJ2-5; D uncertain. Germline lookup yields CDR1 KGHSH and CDR2 LQKENI. Trimming took off 1 base at V and 7 bases at J, with 7 bases between the two ends. The CDR3 contains 12 residues.

This clone was seen a few times. The chain carries TRBV6-6 and TRBJ2-2; unclear D gene. V dropped 6 bases and J dropped 0 bases, with 5 bases sitting between them. CDR3 length equals 13 residues. Germline-derived CDR1 and CDR2 are MNHNY and SVGAGI (reference sequence). The CDR3: CASSPTNTGELFF. Here the CDR3 DNA reads TGTGCCAGCAGCCCCACGAACACCGGGGAGCTGTTTTTT.

This chain uses TRBV29-1 with TRBJ2-1; 9 nucleotides agree with TRBD1. The V segment lost 6 bases and the J segment 6 bases; nucleotides outside the gene matches: 15. Germline V gene sequence: CDR1 SQVTM, CDR2 ANQGSEA. This CDR3 is 16 amino acids long. CDR3 loop: CSVGRGTGQGGNEQFF. The CDR3 DNA is TGCAGCGTGGGAAGAGGGACGGGACAGGGAGGCAATGAGCAGTTCTTC.

The chain carries TRBV7-2 and TRBJ1-1, with D maybe TRBD1 (5 bases). V was clipped by 5 bases and J by 0 bases, with 16 bases between them. Germline-derived CDR1 and CDR2 are SGHTA and FQGNSA. This CDR3 contains 16 residues. The CDR3 here is CASSAGGVGMNTEAFF. The CDR3 region has the DNA TGTGCCAGCAGCGCTGGGGGGGTAGGGATGAACACTGAAGCTTTCTTT.

V is TRBV4-2 and J is TRBJ1-2, with TRBD1 as a possible D gene (5 bases). V was pared by 4 bases and J by 6 bases, with 15 bases between. Germline values: CDR1 LGHNA, CDR2 YNFKEQ. The length of the CDR3 is 14 residues. CDR3 sequence reads: CASSLSGTANGYTF. The DNA for the CDR3 is TGTGCCAGCAGCCTCTCTGGGACTGCAAATGGCTACACCTTC.